The 27 T cell receptor beta chains below come from one sample, sequenced in a study of vaccination effects on CD4 cells after COVID-19. Following culture for about ten days, CD4+ T cells were isolated. Their antigens remain unidentified. Assay used: immunoSEQ multiplex PCR; TCRdb lists only in-frame clones, some missing. Of around 46,000 clones in the sample, more than 65% were seen once. Here the sequenced sample was CD4+ T cells from PBMCs cultured without peptide, taken before COVID-19 vaccination. These TCRs come from a human donor who received a COVID-19 vaccine.

The rearrangement uses TRBV29-1 and TRBJ2-7; 10 bases are a match to TRBD1. V lost 6 bases and J lost 3; bases outside the gene matches: 2. CDR1 SQVTM and CDR2 ANQGSEA come from the germline V gene. CDR3 length: 12 amino acids. The CDR3 spells CSVRDRGYEQYF. CDR3 nucleotides: TGCAGCGTCCGGGACAGGGGCTACGAGCAGTACTTC.

V usage is TRBV5-4 and J usage is TRBJ2-2; D is ambiguous. Germline CDR1 SGHNT, CDR2 YYREEE (reference sequence). The CDR3 spans 14 residues. V lost 0 bases and J 4 bases, leaving 7 bases between the germline ends. CDR3 nucleotide sequence: TGTGCCAGCAGCTTGGGACCCAGCACCGGGGAGCTGTTTTTT. This gives the protein CASSLGPSTGELFF.

The chain uses TRBV7-2 and TRBJ2-1, with unresolved D. The CDR3 consists of 14 residues. Germline V lookup: CDR1 SGHTA, CDR2 FQGNSA. V lost 3 bases to trimming and J lost 3 bases, with 9 bases between them. The CDR3 is CASSFGPIYNEQFF. CDR3 DNA sequence: TGTGCCAGCAGCTTCGGGCCAATCTACAATGAGCAGTTCTTC. Looking up the rest from reference TRBV7-2 and TRBJ2-1 gives the full variable domain: GAGVSQSPSNKVTEKGKDVELRCDPISGHTALYWYRQSLGQGLEFLIYFQGNSAPDKSGLPSDRFSAERTGGSVSTLTIQRTQQEDSAVYLCASSFGPIYNEQFFGPGTRLTVL.

This clone has just a few counts. The gene calls are TRBV5-4 and TRBJ2-2; 7 bases match TRBD1. Germline V lookup: CDR1 SGHNT, CDR2 YYREEE (reference sequence). The junction had 0 bases not matched to a gene; V was cut back by 0 bases and J by 1 base. CDR3 length: 15 residues. The CDR3 region is CASSLGQGNTGELFF. CDR3 in DNA: TGTGCCAGCAGCTTGGGACAGGGGAACACCGGGGAGCTGTTTTTT.

In this sample, this clone turned up a few times. V and J are TRBV6-1 and TRBJ1-5; no definite D call. This CDR3 is 15 amino acids long. Trimming took off 2 bases at V and 9 bases at J, with 17 bases between the two ends. Germline assignment: CDR1 MNHNS and CDR2 SASEGT. The CDR3 coding sequence is TGTGCCAGCAGTGAAAGTCGGAGGGAGATTAGGCCCCAGCATTTT. Protein sequence: CASSESRREIRPQHF.

The sample holds one count of this clone. The chain couples TRBV6-5 to TRBJ2-2; D remains unclear. The CDR3 contains 14 residues. Per germline, CDR1 MNHEY and CDR2 SVGAGI. V lost 8 bases and J lost 3, with 13 bases in between. CDR3 coding DNA: TGTGCCAGCGGGGTTGAGACTTACACCGGGGAGCTGTTTTTT. It encodes CASGVETYTGELFF.

This chain joins TRBV28 and TRBJ1-4; unclear D gene. Germline V lookup: CDR1 MDHEN, CDR2 SYDVKM. CDR3 length: 11 amino acids. Trimming took 7 bases from V and 8 from J, leaving 8 bases between them. The chain's CDR3 is CASNGGEKLFF. In DNA, the CDR3 is TGTGCCAGCAATGGAGGGGAAAAACTGTTTTTT.

The chain joins TRBV19 to TRBJ1-4; D might be TRBD1 (5 bases). Per the germline V gene, CDR1 is LNHDA and CDR2 is SQIVND (reference sequence). The CDR3 consists of 15 residues. V was clipped by 5 bases and J by 7 bases, with 17 bases between them. CDR3 in DNA: TGTGCCAGTAGTGTGGTGGGAAGGGACGGTGAAAAACTGTTTTTT. Amino acid sequence: CASSVVGRDGEKLFF. The full variable domain, completed using reference TRBV19 and TRBJ1-4, is DGGITQSPKYLFRKEGQNVTLSCEQNLNHDAMYWYRQDPGQGLRLIYYSQIVNDFQKGDIAEGYSVSREKKESFPLTVTSAQKNPTAFYLCASSVVGRDGEKLFFGSGTQLSVL.

Comment on this clone: Other DNA sequences in the sample encode the same CDR3. The chain employs TRBV5-1 and TRBJ1-1; tentative D call: TRBD1 (5 bases). V lost 0 bases and J 4 bases, leaving 10 bases between the germline ends. This CDR3 spans 14 amino acids. CDR1 is SGHRS and CDR2 is YFSETQ in the germline V gene. Here the CDR3 reads CASSLAAGGTEAFF. The CDR3 region has the DNA TGCGCCAGCAGCTTGGCGGCGGGGGGCACTGAAGCTTTCTTT.

The chain uses TRBV5-8 and TRBJ1-1, with 7 bases lining up with TRBD1. J was trimmed by 5 bases and V by 0 bases; bases with no gene match: 4. Germline V gene sequence: CDR1 SGHTS, CDR2 YDEGEE. There are 14 residues in the CDR3. The CDR3 nucleotides are TGTGCCAGCAGCTTGGAACAGGGGAAGACTGAAGCTTTCTTT. Residues: CASSLEQGKTEAFF.

This clone was found once. This chain links TRBV19 with TRBJ1-4; TRBD1 agrees at 10 bases. The V gene's germline CDR1 is LNHDA and CDR2 SQIVND (reference sequence). CDR3 length: 15 residues. Unmatched junction bases numbered 6, after V lost 5 bases and J lost 6 bases. The chain's CDR3 is CASSHGGQGYEKLFF. The CDR3, as DNA: TGTGCCAGTAGTCACGGGGGACAGGGGTATGAAAAACTGTTTTTT.

V and J are TRBV2 and TRBJ1-3; D is unresolved. The germline CDR1 and CDR2 sequences are SNHLY and FYNNEI. V shed 7 bases and J shed 0 bases, with 19 bases lying between them. This CDR3 is built from 17 residues. The CDR3 is CASKSGERFFSGNTIYF. CDR3 DNA sequence: TGTGCCAGCAAAAGTGGTGAAAGGTTTTTCTCTGGAAACACCATATATTTT.

V gene TRBV4-3 combines with J gene TRBJ1-4; D is unclear. The length of the CDR3 is 16 residues. Germline CDR1 LGHNA, CDR2 YSLEER. Trimming removed 1 base at V and 3 bases at J, with 12 bases between. The CDR3, as DNA: TGCGCCAGCAGCCAAGTGGGAGTAGGCGCTAATGAAAAACTGTTTTTT. Residues: CASSQVGVGANEKLFF.

The chain employs TRBV7-6 and TRBJ2-1; TRBD1 or TRBD2 may be the D gene (7 bases each). Germline V lookup: CDR1 SGHVS, CDR2 FNYEAQ. The CDR3 runs to 16 residues. The V end lost 7 bases, the J end lost 5 bases, and 21 bases lay between the germline ends. DNA of the CDR3: TGTGCCAGCACCCCCAGGGGGAGCGGGAAAAACAATGAGCAGTTCTTC. Amino acid sequence: CASTPRGSGKNNEQFF.

The V gene is TRBV27, the J gene TRBJ1-1, with D unresolved. Trimming pared 2 bases from V and 4 bases from J, leaving 8 bases between. The CDR3 totals 13 residues. Germline V CDR1 and CDR2: MNHEY, SMNVEV (reference sequence). The CDR3 bases are TGTGCCAGCAGTTTAATCTCAGGCACTGAAGCTTTCTTT. Translated: CASSLISGTEAFF.

The CDR3 nucleotides read TGCGCCAGCGCGAACAGGGGATCTGGCTACACCTTC. Amino acids: CASANRGSGYTF. This sequence joins TRBV5-1 and TRBJ1-2; 7 bases map to TRBD1. The CDR3 length is 12 residues. V dropped 7 bases and J dropped 7; count of bases not matched to a gene: 7. Per the germline V gene, CDR1 is SGHRS and CDR2 is YFSETQ.

V is TRBV24-1 and J is TRBJ1-2; 7 bases are a match to TRBD1. Germline CDR1 is KGHDR and CDR2 is SFDVKD. V trimming: 2 bases; J trimming: 1 base; junction bases outside the gene matches: 6. This CDR3 contains 16 residues. CDR3 coding DNA: TGTGCCACCAGTGATTGGGACAGCCAAGGTAACTATGGCTACACCTTC. It yields the protein CATSDWDSQGNYGYTF.

CDR3 loop: CASSETGTQYF. In DNA form, the CDR3 reads TGTGCCAGCAGTGAGACGGGGACGCAGTATTTT. The V gene is TRBV2, the J gene TRBJ2-3, with D tentatively TRBD2 (5 bases). The CDR3 has 11 amino acids. Trimming removed 3 bases from V and 9 bases from J, with 7 bases in between. Germline CDR1 is SNHLY and CDR2 is FYNNEI.

This rearrangement joins TRBV5-4 to TRBJ2-7; D not certain. The germline gives CDR1 SGHNT, CDR2 YYREEE (reference sequence). The CDR3 has 12 residues. V lost 0 bases, J lost 9 bases, and 10 bases lay in between. CDR3 DNA sequence: TGTGCCAGCAGCTTGGACAATCTAGGGCAGTACTTC. This sequence encodes CASSLDNLGQYF.

The gene calls are TRBV5-6 and TRBJ2-3, with no clear D. V was clipped by 0 bases and J by 3 bases, with 5 bases between them. Germline V CDR1 and CDR2: SGHDT, YYEEEE. The CDR3 is 13 residues long. CDR3: CASSLVGTDTQYF. CDR3 nucleotides: TGTGCCAGCAGCTTGGTAGGGACAGATACGCAGTATTTT.

The V call is TRBV4-3, the J call TRBJ1-2, with D uncertain. V dropped 4 bases and J dropped 0 bases, with 15 bases sitting between them. Germline assignment: CDR1 LGHNA and CDR2 YSLEER. CDR3 length: 16 amino acids. The CDR3 DNA follows: TGCGCCAGCAGCCTCACTGGCGGTATTCCTAACTATGGCTACACCTTC. It specifies CASSLTGGIPNYGYTF.

The chain employs TRBV30 and TRBJ1-2; D not resolved. Trimming stripped 8 bases from V and 4 bases from J, with 11 bases between. There are 11 residues in the CDR3. CDR1 and CDR2 (germline): GTSNPN, SVGIG (reference sequence). CDR3 bases: TGTGCCCTTGCGGTGTTCTATGGCTACACCTTC. Protein: CALAVFYGYTF.

This clone was picked up a small number of times. The gene calls are TRBV7-9 and TRBJ2-5; D is possibly TRBD1 (5 bases). The CDR3 spans 14 residues. CDR1 is SEHNR and CDR2 is FQNEAQ in the germline V gene (reference sequence). V was trimmed by 10 bases and J by 1 base, leaving 16 bases between them. The CDR3: CATKGVSFQETQYF. The CDR3 DNA follows: TGTGCCACCAAAGGGGTCTCCTTCCAAGAGACCCAGTACTTC.

A few counts support this clone. The chain recombines TRBV18 with TRBJ1-2; 7 bases fit TRBD1. The V and J ends lost 6 bases and 4 bases, in that order; junction bases with no gene match: 11. CDR3 length: 15 residues. In germline, CDR1 is KGHSH, CDR2 LQKENI. CDR3 bases: TGTGCCAGCTCCCGAACTTTTCCAGGGGGCTATGGCTACACCTTC. Its translation is CASSRTFPGGYGYTF. The full variable domain, with the rest looked up from reference TRBV18 and TRBJ1-2, is NAGVMQNPRHLVRRRGQEARLRCSPMKGHSHVYWYRQLPEEGLKFMVYLQKENIIDESGMPKERFSAEFPKEGPSILRIQQVVRGDSAAYFCASSRTFPGGYGYTFGSGTRLTVV.

V and J are TRBV4-3 and TRBJ2-6, with TRBD2 matching 7 bases. V shed 4 bases, J shed 1 base, and the junction held 4 bases outside the gene matches. The CDR3 length is 16 residues. Germline CDR1 is LGHNA and CDR2 is YSLEER. CDR3 sequence (DNA): TGCGCCAGCAGCCTGGGAGGGTGGTCTGGGGCCAACGTCCTGACTTTC. Translating gives CASSLGGWSGANVLTF.

V and J are TRBV2 and TRBJ2-1; a weak D match, TRBD1 (5 bases). This CDR3 contains 14 residues. V was trimmed by 8 bases and J by 3 bases, leaving 14 bases between them. Germline V CDR1 and CDR2: SNHLY, FYNNEI. Written as DNA, the CDR3 is TGTGCCAGCGGGGCCACCACCCTCTACAATGAGCAGTTCTTC. Amino acids: CASGATTLYNEQFF.

In its sample, this clone was seen a few times. CDR3 in DNA: TGTGCCAGCAGCGTGACAGGGGCAAGCTACGAGCAGTACTTC. Translating gives CASSVTGASYEQYF. The chain links TRBV9 to TRBJ2-7; 8 positions agree with TRBD1. V shed 2 bases and J 3 bases; nucleotides not matched to a gene: 4. The CDR3 extends over 14 amino acids. Germline V gives CDR1 SGDLS, CDR2 YYNGEE.